These T cell receptor beta chains were read from a single sample in a study of shared clonotypes between healthy human individuals. This table comes from immunoSEQ multiplex PCR, and its TCRdb copy is limited to in-frame clones, with some not included. Of hundreds of thousands of clones listed, less than 85% are singletons. The source material was memory CD4+ T cells sorted from blood. These receptors were taken from a woman aged 25 to 39 in good health. Each CDR3 is given with its conserved first and last residue. The D gene is left open where the match is weak. Clone sizes are given selectively: once, few, many, or a class where the clone is expanded.

D,J,V,size,DNA,CDR3
TRBD1,TRBJ2-5,TRBV7-8,once,TGTGCCAGCAGTCGACGAGTAGGGGGCCCCCAGTACTTC,CASSRRVGGPQYF
TRBD1,TRBJ2-2,TRBV19,-,TGTGCCAGTAACTCCCGATCCTTAGGGGGACAGGGGAACACCGGGGAGCTGTTTTTT,CASNSRSLGGQGNTGELFF
-,TRBJ1-4,TRBV5-1,-,TGCGCCAGCAGCTACAGGGAGGGGAATGAAAAACTGTTTTTT,CASSYREGNEKLFF
-,TRBJ1-2,TRBV29-1,-,TGCAGCGTTGCGCAAGGGGGGTTGTATGGCTACACCTTC,CSVAQGGLYGYTF
TRBD1,TRBJ2-7,TRBV25-1,-,TGTGCCAGCAATCTCGGGACAGGGGGTGGCGAGCAGTACTTC,CASNLGTGGGEQYF
-,TRBJ2-2,TRBV6-6,-,TGTGCCAGCAGATCGGACTTCACCGGGGAGCTGTTTTTT,CASRSDFTGELFF
-,TRBJ1-5,TRBV6-6,-,TGTGCCAGCAGTTACGCAGGGATCGATCAGCCCCAGCATTTT,CASSYAGIDQPQHF
TRBD2,TRBJ2-5,TRBV27,-,TGTGCCAGCAGTCTCCGGGGAGCGGGAGGTCTGGAGACCCAGTACTTC,CASSLRGAGGLETQYF
TRBD2,TRBJ2-5,TRBV7-9,many,TGTGCCAGCAGTAGCGGGAGGGACCAAGAGACCCAGTACTTC,CASSSGRDQETQYF
TRBD1,TRBJ2-7,TRBV6-1,-,TGTGCCAGCAGTGTGGAGACAGGGAGTGCATACGAGCAGTACTTC,CASSVETGSAYEQYF
-,TRBJ2-1,TRBV7-9,-,TGTGCCAGCAGTTCCTACAGTGAGCAGTTCTTC,CASSSYSEQFF
-,TRBJ1-1,TRBV5-1,-,TGCGCCAGCAGCCCCTCACCCACCGCCCGAGGGAACACTGAAGCTTTCTTT,CASSPSPTARGNTEAFF
-,TRBJ2-1,TRBV5-1,-,TGCGCCAGCAGCTTGAGTTCAGGCAGCTACAATGAGCAGTTCTTC,CASSLSSGSYNEQFF
TRBD2,TRBJ2-7,TRBV28,-,TGTGCCAGCAGTTTTCTTTCCGACAGCGGACTAGGACACGAGCAGTACTTC,CASSFLSDSGLGHEQYF
TRBD2,TRBJ2-7,TRBV4-1,-,TGTGCCAGCAGCCCCCTTAGCGGGAGGGCCCACGAGCAGTACTTC,CASSPLSGRAHEQYF
-,TRBJ1-1,TRBV7-2,-,TGTGCCAGCAGCCCAAGACGTCGGACTGAAGCTTTCTTT,CASSPRRRTEAFF
-,TRBJ1-5,TRBV28,few,TGTGCCAGCAGACATGGTTCCAGTTATAGCAATCAGCCCCAGCATTTT,CASRHGSSYSNQPQHF
-,TRBJ2-1,TRBV9,-,TGTGCCAGCAGCTATGACACTAGCTCCTACAATGAGCAGTTCTTC,CASSYDTSSYNEQFF
-,TRBJ1-1,TRBV6-5,-,TGTGCCAGCACTATAGACTGGAACACTGAAGCTTTCTTT,CASTIDWNTEAFF
-,TRBJ1-5,TRBV27,-,TGTGCCAGCAGTTTAGTAGGAGATCAGCCCCAGCATTTT,CASSLVGDQPQHF
TRBD1,TRBJ2-7,TRBV28,few,TGTGCCAGCAGTTCCGCTTTCGGACAGGGTCGTAGTGAGCAGTACTTC,CASSSAFGQGRSEQYF
-,TRBJ2-3,TRBV27,-,TGTGCCAGCAGTTTTGACCCTGGTAGGAGGGTAGATACGCAGTATTTT,CASSFDPGRRVDTQYF
TRBD1,TRBJ1-3,TRBV30,-,TGTGCCTGGAGTCGGGGACAGGGAAGCACCATATATTTT,CAWSRGQGSTIYF
-,TRBJ2-1,TRBV27,-,TGTGCCAGCAGTTCCTTGGGTAGCGGCTACAATGAGCAGTTCTTC,CASSSLGSGYNEQFF
TRBD1,TRBJ2-7,TRBV18,-,TGTGCCAGCTCAAGAGGACAGGGGGCCTCCTACGAGCAGTACTTC,CASSRGQGASYEQYF
-,TRBJ1-4,TRBV4-1,many,TGCGCCAGCAGGAAGGGGAGGGGGAGACCAACTAATGAAAAACTGTTTTTT,CASRKGRGRPTNEKLFF
-,TRBJ2-1,TRBV21-1,-,TGTGCCAGCAGCGACCGGGACGGTCCAAACAATGAGCAGTTCTTC,CASSDRDGPNNEQFF
-,TRBJ1-2,TRBV19,many,TGTGCCAGTAGGCCGGGACATAGTGTAGATGGCTACACCTTC,CASRPGHSVDGYTF
-,TRBJ2-2,TRBV2,few,TGTGCCAGCAGGGACCGGAGGACCGGGGAGCTGTTTTTT,CASRDRRTGELFF
-,TRBJ2-1,TRBV23-1,-,TGCGCCAGCAGTCAATCCTGGCTAGCGATCAATGAGCAGTTCTTC,CASSQSWLAINEQFF